This T cell receptor beta chain was captured in a study of cytomegalovirus exposure and HLA in healthy donors. Notes on the study in general: The study flagged roughly 150 TCR beta chains as cytomegalovirus-associated. Earlier analysis found most TCR beta V segments productive about 90% or about 30% of the time.

Germline V gene data show CDR1 as MDHEN and CDR2 as SYDVKM. The ends lost 8 bases at V and 0 bases at J; junction bases unmatched: 11. This CDR3 is 16 amino acids long. The PCR contained 60 Vbeta and 13 Jbeta primers. Repertoires were generated with immunoSEQ multiplex PCR, while TCRdb's copy carries only in-frame clones and drops some. The sample records 110,000 to 150,000 clones, more than 8% being singletons. This clone has just a few counts. Its antigen is unidentified. The receptor's source is a man in his forties or fifties in good health and CMV-seronegative. Specimen: PBMCs. The chain has TRBV28 and TRBJ2-3, with 7 bases matching TRBD1. CDR3 DNA: TGTGCCAGCTGGGGCCCCAAGGGACAGAGCACAGATACGCAGTATTTT. Its translation is CASWGPKGQSTDTQYF. Full variable domain (rest looked up from reference TRBV28 and TRBJ2-3): DVKVTQSSRYLVKRTGEKVFLECVQDMDHENMFWYRQDPGLGLRLIYFSYDVKMKEKGDIPEGYSVSREKKERFSLILESASTNQTSMYLCASWGPKGQSTDTQYFGPGTRLTVL.